The 25 T cell receptor beta chains listed next were all sequenced from one sample in a study of cytomegalovirus exposure and HLA in healthy donors. The PCR had 60 Vbeta and 13 Jbeta primers. Sequenced by immunoSEQ multiplex PCR; TCRdb stores in-frame clones only, minus some. This sample carries around 230,000 clones, roughly 78% of them seen once, and the ten largest clones take 0.47%. What was sequenced was PBMCs. The receptors derive from a boy aged 5-17 years in good health and CMV-seronegative.

In this sample, this clone turned up a few times. V is TRBV15 and J is TRBJ1-1; D is unclear. Deletions cut 0 bases from V and 8 bases from J, with 13 bases between. Germline-derived CDR1 and CDR2 are LNHNV and YYDKDF (reference sequence). This CDR3 spans 14 amino acids. CDR3 in DNA: TGTGCCACCAGCAGAGACGCGGCGAGCAGCGAAGCTTTCTTT. Encoded protein: CATSRDAASSEAFF.

CDR3 residues: CASSRLVQKNSNQPQHF. The CDR3 bases are TGTGCCAGCAGCCGACTGGTTCAGAAAAATAGCAATCAGCCCCAGCATTTT. This chain uses TRBV5-6 with TRBJ1-5; D gene uncertain. V gave up 4 bases and J gave up 0 bases, with 17 bases separating them. The CDR3 is made up of 17 amino acids. In germline, CDR1 is SGHDT, CDR2 YYEEEE.

The chain couples TRBV4-1 to TRBJ1-6; weak D call: TRBD1 (5 bases). Trimming shortened V by 6 bases and J by 6 bases, and 9 bases separated the two germline ends. Germline V gene data show CDR1 as MGHRA and CDR2 as YSYEKL. The CDR3 spans 13 residues. The CDR3 loop is CASSQGLNSPLHF. CDR3 in DNA: TGCGCCAGCAGTCAGGGACTTAATTCACCCCTCCACTTT.

V gene TRBV29-1 combines with J gene TRBJ2-3, with 11 positions matching TRBD2. This CDR3 is 15 amino acids long. Trimming at V came to 4 bases and at J to 4 bases, leaving 7 bases not matched to a gene. Germline V gene sequence: CDR1 SQVTM, CDR2 ANQGSEA. The CDR3 DNA reads as TGCAGCGTTGTAGTAGCGGGGGGGCGTCCAGATACGCAGTATTTT. Translating gives CSVVVAGGRPDTQYF.

This clone was counted a few times. The chain links TRBV5-6 to TRBJ1-1; tentatively, D is TRBD1 (5 bases). Trimming removed 0 bases at V and 5 bases at J, with 11 bases between. The CDR3 extends over 14 amino acids. Germline CDR1 reads SGHDT; CDR2 reads YYEEEE. The CDR3 DNA is TGTGCCAGCAGCTTGGTTTTAGGGGAAACTGAAGCTTTCTTT. Its translation: CASSLVLGETEAFF.

This chain uses TRBV25-1 with TRBJ2-7, with D possibly being TRBD1 (5 bases). CDR3 length: 12 residues. Trimming stripped 3 bases from V and 6 bases from J, with 9 bases between. Germline V gene lookup returns CDR1 MGHDK and CDR2 SYGVNS. The CDR3 sequence is CASSEDTFEQYF. The CDR3 DNA reads as TGTGCCAGCAGTGAGGACACTTTCGAGCAGTACTTC.

The chain links TRBV6-5 to TRBJ1-1; D is unclear. Per germline, CDR1 MNHEY and CDR2 SVGAGI. Trimming pared 10 bases from V and 0 bases from J, leaving 12 bases between. The CDR3 has 13 residues. The CDR3 DNA follows: TGTGCCACCTCGAGAGGGCTGAACACTGAAGCTTTCTTT. It yields the protein CATSRGLNTEAFF.

The rearrangement uses TRBV7-6 and TRBJ2-2; TRBD1 matches at 7 bases. CDR3 length: 15 amino acids. Germline assignment: CDR1 SGHVS and CDR2 FNYEAQ. Trimming took 1 base from V and 4 from J; bases not matched to a gene: 3. The DNA of the CDR3 is TGTGCCAGCAGCTTAGGGGGACAGAGCACCGGGGAGCTGTTTTTT. It specifies CASSLGGQSTGELFF.

This clone has a handful of counts. The chain combines TRBV6-5 with TRBJ1-2; D is ambiguous. The V end lost 2 bases, the J end lost 2 bases, and 6 bases lay between the germline ends. CDR1 MNHEY and CDR2 SVGAGI come from the germline V gene. This CDR3 is built from 13 residues. The DNA of the CDR3 is TGTGCCAGCAGTTACGGCGGAAACTATGGCTACACCTTC. Its protein product is CASSYGGNYGYTF.

V usage is TRBV7-2 and J usage is TRBJ2-2; D is undetermined. The CDR3 totals 13 residues. V was shortened by 3 bases and J by 3 bases, with 5 bases between the two germline ends. CDR1 and CDR2 (germline): SGHTA, FQGNSA. This CDR3 reads CASSLAYTGELFF. DNA for the CDR3: TGTGCCAGCAGCTTGGCTTACACCGGGGAGCTGTTTTTT.

This clone was detected only once. This chain links TRBV19 with TRBJ2-7; 9 nucleotides line up with TRBD1. CDR1 LNHDA and CDR2 SQIVND come from the germline V gene (reference sequence). The CDR3 runs to 13 residues. V lost 5 bases and J lost 4; bases outside the gene matches: 3. CDR3 bases: TGTGCCAGTAGTCTGGGACAGGGATACGAGCAGTACTTC. Amino acid sequence: CASSLGQGYEQYF.

The chain joins TRBV5-5 to TRBJ2-2; TRBD1 agrees at 8 bases. The V segment lost 4 bases and the J segment 5 bases; nucleotides outside the gene matches: 7. The CDR3 contains 15 residues. Germline lookup yields CDR1 SGHKS and CDR2 YYEKEE (reference sequence). The CDR3 here is CASSGWTGPTGELFF. The CDR3 DNA follows: TGTGCCAGCAGCGGGTGGACAGGGCCTACCGGGGAGCTGTTTTTT.

This chain uses TRBV4-1 with TRBJ2-7, with TRBD1 matching over 7 bases. Per germline, CDR1 MGHRA and CDR2 YSYEKL. The CDR3 is 15 residues long. V lost 4 bases to trimming and J lost 0 bases; unmatched junction nucleotides: 6. In DNA form, the CDR3 reads TGCGCCAGCAGCCCACCTGGGACAGTCTCCTACGAGCAGTACTTC. Its translation is CASSPPGTVSYEQYF.

The J gene is TRBJ2-7, the V gene TRBV7-6; a weak D match, TRBD2 (6 bases). With 5 bases removed from V and 1 base from J, the gap between germline ends came to 18 bases. Germline V gives CDR1 SGHVS, CDR2 FNYEAQ. The CDR3 is made up of 16 amino acids. The CDR3 loop reads CASSPTPGDLSYEQYF. The CDR3 DNA follows: TGTGCCAGCAGCCCTACCCCGGGGGATTTATCCTACGAGCAGTACTTC.

The V and J genes are TRBV7-9 and TRBJ1-4; 8 nucleotides line up with TRBD1. Germline values: CDR1 SEHNR, CDR2 FQNEAQ (reference sequence). CDR3 length equals 15 residues. After removal of 5 bases from V and 5 bases from J, the junction contained 7 bases not matched to a gene. The CDR3 spells CASSARQGMNEKLFF. Here the CDR3 DNA reads TGTGCCAGCAGCGCGCGACAGGGGATGAATGAAAAACTGTTTTTT.

J is TRBJ2-5 and V is TRBV19, with TRBD1 matching over 8 bases. V dropped 9 bases and J dropped 5; count of bases not matched to a gene: 11. Germline loops: CDR1 LNHDA, CDR2 SQIVND (reference sequence). The CDR3 covers 14 residues. The CDR3 nucleotides are TGTGCCAGCAGCTCAGGGGGCGGTACGGAGACCCAGTACTTC. It codes for CASSSGGGTETQYF.

This chain joins TRBV5-1 and TRBJ1-4, with D possibly matching TRBD1 (5 bases). The CDR3 is 17 amino acids. CDR1 and CDR2 (germline): SGHRS, YFSETQ. V lost 0 bases and J 8 bases, leaving 20 bases between the germline ends. CDR3 protein: CASSLGGLRVSEEKLFF. The CDR3 bases are TGCGCCAGCAGCTTGGGAGGTCTCAGGGTCTCGGAGGAAAAACTGTTTTTT.

The chain joins TRBV7-6 to TRBJ2-1, with 8 bases fitting TRBD2. The J segment lost 2 bases and the V segment lost 1 base, leaving 7 bases of the junction unmatched. Germline loops: CDR1 SGHVS, CDR2 FNYEAQ. There are 17 residues in the CDR3. The CDR3 DNA reads TGTGCCAGCAGCTTAGGGGGGAGCGGGGGACCCTACAATGAGCAGTTCTTC. It encodes CASSLGGSGGPYNEQFF.

The chain is built from TRBV5-5 and TRBJ1-4; D not resolved. V lost 4 bases, J lost 6 bases, and 10 bases lay in between. This CDR3 comprises 13 residues. Germline CDR1 is SGHKS and CDR2 is YYEKEE (reference sequence). This CDR3 reads CASSPSDYEKLFF. The CDR3 DNA follows: TGTGCCAGCAGCCCGTCAGACTATGAAAAACTGTTTTTT.

The genes are TRBV29-1 and TRBJ2-5, with 7 positions matching TRBD2. Germline CDR1 SQVTM, CDR2 ANQGSEA. V gave up 2 bases and J gave up 5 bases; unmatched junction bases: 5. The CDR3 contains 13 residues. The DNA of the CDR3 is TGCAGCGTTGAACAAGGGCGGGGGGAGACCCAGTACTTC. This sequence encodes CSVEQGRGETQYF.

This clone occurred a few times. This chain connects TRBV5-5 to TRBJ1-2, with TRBD1 as a possible D gene (5 bases). The CDR3 is 16 amino acids. Germline CDR1 and CDR2: SGHKS and YYEKEE (reference sequence). Trimming cost V 1 base and J 4 bases, with 17 bases left between them. Here the CDR3 reads CASSLSGDSHPYGYTF. DNA of the CDR3: TGTGCCAGCAGCTTGAGTGGGGACTCCCACCCCTATGGCTACACCTTC.

This chain connects TRBV6-5 to TRBJ2-1; D possibly corresponds to TRBD1 (6 bases). V lost 6 bases and J lost 8, with 14 bases in between. The length of the CDR3 is 13 residues. The germline V gene encodes CDR1 MNHEY and CDR2 SVGAGI. The chain's CDR3 is CASSPQGYDEQFF. The CDR3 DNA reads TGTGCCAGCAGCCCGCAGGGGTACGATGAGCAGTTCTTC.

The J gene is TRBJ2-5, the V gene TRBV29-1; TRBD1 aligns across 7 bases. The J call is in doubt because the DNA end fits TRBJ2-7 better. This CDR3 comprises 15 residues. Germline CDR1 reads SQVTM; CDR2 reads ANQGSEA. CDR3 in DNA: TGCAGCGTTGAAGATCACAGGGGAAGCTCCTACGAGCAGTACTTC. Encoded protein: CSVEDHRGSSYEQYF.

The chain employs TRBV5-1 and TRBJ1-1, with D uncertain. Germline CDR1 and CDR2: SGHRS and YFSETQ. The CDR3 loop spans 10 amino acids. Trimming shortened V by 1 base and J by 7 bases, and 2 bases separated the two germline ends. The DNA of the CDR3 is TGCGCCAGCAGCTTGCGTGAAGCTTTCTTT. Protein product: CASSLREAFF. Using reference TRBV5-1 and TRBJ1-1 for the parts outside the CDR3, the full variable domain is KAGVTQTPRYLIKTRGQQVTLSCSPISGHRSVSWYQQTPGQGLQFLFEYFSETQRNKGNFPGRFSGRQFSNSRSEMNVSTLELGDSALYLCASSLREAFFGQGTRLTVV.

The chain joins TRBV27 to TRBJ1-2; TRBD1 matches at 9 bases. The CDR3 spans 18 residues. The germline gives CDR1 MNHEY, CDR2 SMNVEV (reference sequence). V dropped 5 bases and J dropped 2; count of bases not matched to a gene: 15. Here the CDR3 reads CASSRETGGAKGNYGYTF. DNA for the CDR3: TGTGCCAGCAGTCGCGAAACAGGGGGCGCAAAGGGAAACTATGGCTACACCTTC.